Listed below are T cell receptor beta chains from one sample, sequenced in a study of blood T cell repertoires in COVID-19. Produced via immunoSEQ multiplex PCR; TCRdb's table is partial and in-frame only. The repertoire holds roughly 150,000 clones, with around nine tenths as singletons. The specimen sequenced was peripheral blood. These receptor sequences come from a human donor in a cohort sampled during active COVID-19. Both conserved end residues are part of each CDR3. The D gene is left open where the match is weak. The size entry is marked missing in some rows and otherwise reads once, few, many or a size class.

j_call v_call clone_size d_call cdr3_aa cdr3_nt
TRBJ1-6 TRBV4-1 few - CASSQADTSYNSPLHF TGCGCCAGCAGCCAAGCGGACACCTCCTATAATTCACCCCTCCACTTT
TRBJ2-3 TRBV6-5 - - CASKLTGSTDTQYF TGTGCCAGCAAATTGACAGGCAGCACAGATACGCAGTATTTT
TRBJ2-7 TRBV18 - - CASSPLEGTYEQYF TGTGCCAGCTCCCCATTGGAGGGGACGTACGAGCAGTACTTC
TRBJ2-5 TRBV5-6 once - CASSRAGPKETQYF TGTGCCAGCAGCAGAGCGGGCCCGAAAGAGACCCAGTACTTC
TRBJ2-1 TRBV7-9 - TRBD2 CASSFRGGSYNEQFF TGTGCCAGCAGCTTCCGGGGGGGCTCCTACAATGAGCAGTTCTTC
TRBJ1-5 TRBV27 - - CASSLRGAHSNQPQHF TGTGCCAGCAGTTTACGGGGGGCACATAGCAATCAGCCCCAGCATTTT
TRBJ1-1 TRBV27 - - CASRPGGSPEAFF TGTGCCAGCCGCCCCGGGGGGTCACCTGAAGCTTTCTTT
TRBJ2-7 TRBV5-1 - TRBD2 CASSPPLAGGPYEQYF TGCGCCAGCAGCCCCCCCCTAGCGGGTGGACCCTACGAGCAGTACTTC
TRBJ2-7 TRBV9 - TRBD1 CASSVVPGGHYEQYF TGTGCCAGCAGCGTAGTACCAGGGGGCCACTACGAGCAGTACTTC
TRBJ2-7 TRBV10-3 - TRBD2 CAISGTTSGSSYEQYF TGTGCCATCAGTGGCACGACTAGCGGGAGCTCCTACGAGCAGTACTTC
TRBJ1-1 TRBV7-2 few - CASSLSRGNTEAFF TGTGCCAGCAGCTTATCGAGAGGGAACACTGAAGCTTTCTTT
TRBJ1-2 TRBV3-1/TRBV3-2 once TRBD1 CASSPRGRPTNYGYTF TGTGCCAGCAGCCCCAGGGGGAGACCGACTAACTATGGCTACACCTTC
TRBJ2-1 TRBV7-9 - - CASSLIINEQFF TGTGCCAGCAGCTTAATAATTAATGAGCAGTTCTTC
TRBJ1-4 TRBV7-9 many - CASSINRVLDEKLFF TGTGCCAGCAGCATAAACAGGGTACTCGATGAAAAACTGTTTTTT
TRBJ2-7 TRBV6-5 - TRBD1 CASSYSKGQGAREQYF TGTGCCAGCAGTTACTCAAAGGGACAGGGGGCGCGCGAGCAGTACTTC